These T cell receptor beta chains were read from a single sample in a study of blood T cell repertoires in COVID-19. Produced via immunoSEQ multiplex PCR; TCRdb's table is partial and in-frame only. The table has around 340,000 clones, 65% to 90% seen once. The sample comprised PBMCs or T cells enriched from blood (not recorded which). These TCRs come from a woman aged 40-49 years with acute COVID-19. Both conserved end residues are part of each CDR3. D genes are given only for firm matches. Part of the rows lack a size; the others show once, few, many or a class for expanded clones.

size: NA; J: TRBJ2-7; D: NA; length: 10; V: TRBV23-1; CDR3: CATGGYEQYF; DNA: TGCGCCACAGGGGGGTACGAGCAGTACTTC
size: once; J: TRBJ1-1; D: NA; length: 17; V: TRBV19; CDR3: CASSIERSLGRTTEAFF; DNA: TGTGCCAGTAGTATAGAAAGATCACTAGGACGGACCACTGAAGCTTTCTTT
size: NA; J: TRBJ1-1; D: NA; length: 15; V: TRBV28; CDR3: CASTEVWLMNTEAFF; DNA: TGTGCCAGCACCGAAGTTTGGCTTATGAACACTGAAGCTTTCTTT
size: once; J: TRBJ1-3; D: TRBD1; length: 16; V: TRBV27; CDR3: CASSLVGQGMGNTIYF; DNA: TGTGCCAGCAGTTTAGTGGGACAGGGGATGGGAAACACCATATATTTT
size: NA; J: TRBJ2-5; D: TRBD2; length: 14; V: TRBV7-9; CDR3: CASSLAGAQETQYF; DNA: TGTGCCAGCAGCCTAGCGGGGGCTCAAGAGACCCAGTACTTC
size: NA; J: TRBJ2-3; D: TRBD2; length: 17; V: TRBV4-1; CDR3: CASSQGKRGPSTDTQYF; DNA: TGCGCCAGCAGCCAGGGGAAGCGGGGGCCAAGCACAGATACGCAGTATTTT
size: NA; J: TRBJ2-1; D: TRBD1; length: 14; V: TRBV7-2; CDR3: CASSQETGVGEQFF; DNA: TGTGCCAGCAGCCAAGAGACAGGGGTCGGTGAGCAGTTCTTC
size: NA; J: TRBJ2-5; D: TRBD2; length: 18; V: TRBV2; CDR3: CASSGGTSGRANQETQYF; DNA: TGTGCCAGCAGCGGCGGGACTAGCGGGAGGGCAAACCAAGAGACCCAGTACTTC
size: NA; J: TRBJ1-1; D: NA; length: 15; V: TRBV11-2; CDR3: CASTSGALGGTEAFF; DNA: TGTGCCAGCACCAGCGGGGCCTTAGGAGGGACTGAAGCTTTCTTT
size: NA; J: TRBJ1-4; D: TRBD1; length: 20; V: TRBV4-2; CDR3: CASSQLPGQGISATNEKLFF; DNA: TGTGCCAGCAGCCAACTACCGGGACAGGGAATAAGTGCAACTAATGAAAAACTGTTTTTT
size: NA; J: TRBJ1-3; D: NA; length: 13; V: TRBV9; CDR3: CASSAGVGNTIYF; DNA: TGTGCCAGCAGTGCAGGGGTGGGAAACACCATATATTTT
size: NA; J: TRBJ1-5; D: TRBD1; length: 14; V: TRBV18; CDR3: CASSPTGGNQPQHF; DNA: TGTGCCAGCTCACCAACAGGGGGAAATCAGCCCCAGCATTTT
size: NA; J: TRBJ1-1; D: NA; length: 14; V: TRBV12-5; CDR3: CASGLGWGGARVFF; DNA: TGTGCTAGTGGTTTGGGTTGGGGCGGGGCCCGAGTTTTCTTT
size: few; J: TRBJ2-2; D: NA; length: 14; V: TRBV3-1/TRBV3-2; CDR3: CASSLRDANGELFF; DNA: TGTGCCAGCAGCCTGAGGGATGCAAACGGGGAGCTGTTTTTT
size: NA; J: TRBJ2-7; D: NA; length: 14; V: TRBV9; CDR3: CASSAYSETYEQYF; DNA: TGTGCCAGCAGCGCTTACAGTGAGACCTACGAGCAGTACTTC
size: NA; J: TRBJ2-2; D: NA; length: 15; V: TRBV10-2; CDR3: CASVAIGRYTGELFF; DNA: TGCGCCAGTGTGGCGATAGGCAGGTACACCGGGGAGCTGTTTTTT
size: NA; J: TRBJ1-4; D: NA; length: 13; V: TRBV2; CDR3: CATRGGENEKLFF; DNA: TGTGCCACCAGGGGTGGAGAAAATGAAAAACTGTTTTTT
size: NA; J: TRBJ2-2; D: TRBD1; length: 14; V: TRBV2; CDR3: CASRKGGAGGELFF; DNA: TGTGCCAGCAGAAAAGGGGGCGCAGGCGGGGAGCTGTTTTTT
size: NA; J: TRBJ1-6; D: NA; length: 15; V: TRBV7-9; CDR3: CASSLDSWGDSPLHF; DNA: TGTGCCAGCAGCTTAGATTCGTGGGGCGATTCACCCCTCCACTTT
size: NA; J: TRBJ1-2; D: TRBD1; length: 16; V: TRBV28; CDR3: CASSLRTGGLYGGYTF; DNA: TGTGCCAGCAGTTTACGGACAGGAGGGTTGTATGGTGGCTACACCTTC
size: NA; J: TRBJ2-1; D: NA; length: 14; V: TRBV6-5; CDR3: CASTKEFSYNEQFF; DNA: TGTGCCAGCACCAAAGAGTTCTCCTACAATGAGCAGTTCTTC
size: NA; J: TRBJ1-3; D: NA; length: 16; V: TRBV7-9; CDR3: CASSLATVYSGNTIYF; DNA: TGTGCCAGCAGCTTAGCCACAGTCTACTCTGGAAACACCATATATTTT
size: NA; J: TRBJ1-2; D: NA; length: 13; V: TRBV5-5; CDR3: CASSFTAGKGYTF; DNA: TGTGCCAGCAGCTTTACCGCAGGGAAAGGCTACACCTTC
size: NA; J: TRBJ2-3; D: TRBD1; length: 12; V: TRBV6-5; CDR3: CASSTGQGTQYF; DNA: TGTGCCAGCAGTACGGGACAGGGGACGCAGTATTTT
size: NA; J: TRBJ1-2; D: NA; length: 14; V: TRBV24-1; CDR3: CATSEDGGPYGYTF; DNA: TGTGCCACCAGTGAGGACGGGGGGCCCTATGGCTACACCTTC
size: NA; J: TRBJ1-1; D: NA; length: 12; V: TRBV24-1; CDR3: CATSVRGTEAFF; DNA: TGTGCCACCAGTGTAAGGGGAACTGAAGCTTTCTTT
size: NA; J: TRBJ2-4; D: NA; length: 15; V: TRBV5-8; CDR3: CASSLAGAEIHIQYF; DNA: TGTGCCAGCAGCTTGGCGGGAGCGGAGATTCACATTCAGTACTTC
size: NA; J: TRBJ2-2; D: NA; length: 15; V: TRBV5-1; CDR3: CASSLGQINTGELFF; DNA: TGCGCCAGCAGCTTGGGACAGATAAACACCGGGGAGCTGTTTTTT
size: NA; J: TRBJ2-2; D: NA; length: 13; V: TRBV19; CDR3: CASSTTNTGELFF; DNA: TGTGCCAGTAGTACTACGAACACCGGGGAGCTGTTTTTT
size: few; J: TRBJ1-3; D: NA; length: 14; V: TRBV5-4; CDR3: CASSSAGMANTIYF; DNA: TGTGCCAGCAGCTCAGCAGGGATGGCGAACACCATATATTTT
size: few; J: TRBJ1-1; D: NA; length: 14; V: TRBV7-2; CDR3: CASSSPGGGYEAFF; DNA: TGTGCCAGCAGCTCCCCCGGGGGGGGTTATGAAGCTTTCTTT
size: NA; J: TRBJ2-3; D: NA; length: 12; V: TRBV5-4; CDR3: CASSPPRGSQYF; DNA: TGTGCCAGCAGCCCGCCCCGAGGATCGCAGTATTTT
size: NA; J: TRBJ1-1; D: NA; length: 14; V: TRBV28; CDR3: CASSLLGGTTEAFF; DNA: TGTGCCAGCAGTTTATTGGGGGGAACGACTGAAGCTTTCTTT
size: NA; J: TRBJ2-7; D: TRBD1; length: 15; V: TRBV10-3; CDR3: CAIKGTGGPSYEQYF; DNA: TGTGCCATCAAAGGGACAGGCGGGCCGAGCTACGAGCAGTACTTC
size: NA; J: TRBJ1-1; D: NA; length: 12; V: TRBV6-5; CDR3: CASSSTTGEAFF; DNA: TGTGCCAGCAGTTCTACGACAGGTGAAGCTTTCTTT
size: NA; J: TRBJ2-2; D: NA; length: 14; V: TRBV9; CDR3: CASSVGQNTGELFF; DNA: TGTGCCAGCAGCGTAGGACAGAACACCGGGGAGCTGTTTTTT
size: few; J: TRBJ2-2; D: TRBD1; length: 15; V: TRBV12-5; CDR3: CASGPGQTNTGELFF; DNA: TGTGCTAGTGGCCCGGGACAGACGAACACCGGGGAGCTGTTTTTT
size: NA; J: TRBJ1-5; D: TRBD1; length: 15; V: TRBV18; CDR3: CASSSKGTANQPQHF; DNA: TGTGCCAGCTCGTCCAAGGGGACAGCAAATCAGCCCCAACATTTT
size: NA; J: TRBJ2-4; D: TRBD1; length: 18; V: TRBV15; CDR3: CATSPHRDRGRAKNIQYF; DNA: TGTGCCACCAGCCCACACCGGGACAGGGGGCGAGCCAAAAACATTCAGTACTTC
size: NA; J: TRBJ1-1; D: TRBD1; length: 15; V: TRBV7-9; CDR3: CASSPRQGKNTEAFF; DNA: TGTGCCAGCAGCCCCAGACAGGGGAAGAACACTGAAGCTTTCTTT
size: NA; J: TRBJ2-1; D: NA; length: 11; V: TRBV2; CDR3: CASCRGYEQFF; DNA: TGTGCCAGCTGCAGGGGTTATGAGCAGTTCTTC
size: NA; J: TRBJ2-7; D: TRBD2; length: 15; V: TRBV29-1; CDR3: CSVGLAGAQNAEQYF; DNA: TGCAGCGTGGGACTAGCGGGAGCCCAAAACGCCGAGCAGTACTTC
size: NA; J: TRBJ2-2; D: NA; length: 15; V: TRBV6-5; CDR3: CASSPPGRRTGELFF; DNA: TGTGCCAGCAGTCCGCCAGGGAGGCGGACCGGGGAGCTGTTTTTT
size: many; J: TRBJ2-3; D: NA; length: 15; V: TRBV11-2; CDR3: CASSLIGGNTDTQYF; DNA: TGTGCCAGCAGCTTAATCGGGGGTAACACAGATACGCAGTATTTT
size: NA; J: TRBJ1-2; D: NA; length: 12; V: TRBV6-4; CDR3: CASSLWGEGYTF; DNA: TGTGCCAGCAGCCTATGGGGAGAGGGCTACACCTTC
size: once; J: TRBJ2-1; D: NA; length: 20; V: TRBV4-3; CDR3: CASSHLRGGSQGSSYNEQFF; DNA: TGCGCCAGCAGCCACCTTCGAGGGGGTAGTCAAGGAAGCTCCTACAATGAGCAGTTCTTC
size: NA; J: TRBJ1-4; D: NA; length: 16; V: TRBV7-2; CDR3: CASSLEPRAINEKLFF; DNA: TGTGCCAGCAGCTTAGAACCCAGGGCTATAAATGAAAAACTGTTTTTT
size: NA; J: TRBJ2-1; D: NA; length: 13; V: TRBV19; CDR3: CASSIQAPNEQFF; DNA: TGTGCCAGTAGTATTCAGGCACCCAATGAGCAGTTCTTC
size: few; J: TRBJ1-5; D: NA; length: 21; V: TRBV2; CDR3: CASGRDRTLHNGGYSNQPQHF; DNA: TGTGCCAGCGGAAGAGACAGGACTCTACATAATGGGGGTTATAGCAATCAGCCCCAGCATTTT
size: NA; J: TRBJ1-5; D: NA; length: 16; V: TRBV5-6; CDR3: CASSLDRDTSNQPQHF; DNA: TGTGCCAGCAGCTTGGACAGGGACACTAGCAATCAGCCCCAGCATTTT
size: NA; J: TRBJ1-1; D: NA; length: 12; V: TRBV12-3/TRBV12-4; CDR3: CASSPEGKRAFF; DNA: TGTGCCAGCAGCCCGGAAGGAAAGAGGGCTTTCTTT
size: NA; J: TRBJ2-5; D: TRBD2; length: 20; V: TRBV4-3; CDR3: CASSQDFPSGGAFSCETQYF; DNA: TGCGCCAGCAGCCAAGATTTTCCTAGCGGGGGGGCCTTTTCCTGCGAGACCCAGTACTTC
size: NA; J: TRBJ1-1; D: TRBD1; length: 15; V: TRBV16; CDR3: CATERDRSLNTEAFF; DNA: TGTGCCACCGAAAGGGACAGGTCGTTAAACACTGAAGCTTTCTTT
size: NA; J: TRBJ2-3; D: TRBD1; length: 14; V: TRBV9; CDR3: CASSGADRGPLQYF; DNA: TGTGCCAGCAGCGGAGCAGACAGGGGCCCCCTTCAGTATTTT
size: NA; J: TRBJ2-1; D: TRBD2; length: 16; V: TRBV27; CDR3: CASSLWLAGGYNEQFF; DNA: TGTGCCAGCAGTTTATGGCTAGCGGGGGGCTACAATGAGCAGTTCTTC
size: NA; J: TRBJ1-5; D: NA; length: 13; V: TRBV19; CDR3: CASSTTQEQPQHF; DNA: TGTGCCAGTAGTACAACACAGGAACAGCCCCAGCATTTT
size: few; J: TRBJ1-3; D: NA; length: 13; V: TRBV28; CDR3: CASSSPGGNTIYF; DNA: TGTGCCAGCAGTAGCCCAGGGGGAAACACCATATATTTT